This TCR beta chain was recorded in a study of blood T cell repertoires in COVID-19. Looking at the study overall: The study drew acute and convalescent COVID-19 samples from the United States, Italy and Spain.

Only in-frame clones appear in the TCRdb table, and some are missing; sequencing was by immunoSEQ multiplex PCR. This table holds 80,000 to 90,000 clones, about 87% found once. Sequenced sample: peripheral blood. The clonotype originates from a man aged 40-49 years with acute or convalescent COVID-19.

CDR3 sequence: CASSYTGDSGNTIYF. CDR3 nucleotides: TGTGCCAGCAGTTACACAGGGGATTCTGGAAACACCATATATTTT. The chain links TRBV6-5 to TRBJ1-3, with TRBD1 matching 7 bases. J was trimmed by 1 base and V by 2 bases; bases with no gene match: 2. The CDR3 totals 15 residues. CDR1 and CDR2 (germline): MNHEY, SVGAGI.